A single sample gave rise to the 23 T cell receptor beta chains below, sequenced in a study of human T cells and chemical hapten exposure. Each CDR3 protein gets one entry after TCRdb re-called the RACE reads with MiXCR. The data show approximately 96,000 distinct CDR3 sequences, 9.3% seen once. Time point specified: patch test 2, 6 weeks after DPC sensitization. Treatment noted: therapeutic diphenylcyclopropenone sensitization with weekly scalp DPC. Here the sequenced sample was whole blood, taken in connection with sensitization to the hapten diphenylcyclopropenone (DPC). These receptors were obtained from a woman in her forties with alopecia areata. Some clones in this sample may be carry-over from other donors' samples.

A few counts support this clonotype. The chain carries TRBV4-3 and TRBJ2-5, with D perhaps assigned TRBD1 or TRBD2 (5 bases each). Trimming pared 0 bases from V and 8 bases from J, leaving 16 bases between. This CDR3 contains 15 residues. Germline loops: CDR1 LGHNA, CDR2 YSLEER. CDR3 DNA sequence: TGCGCCAGCAGCCAAGATCTGGTCCTTGGGGGTACCCAGTACTTC. Translating it yields CASSQDLVLGGTQYF.

This clonotype was seen many times. The chain links TRBV9 to TRBJ2-1, with 10 bases lining up with TRBD2. Trimming removed 0 bases from V and 3 bases from J; junction bases left unmatched: 0. The CDR3 contains 15 residues. Looked up from germline, CDR1 is SGDLS and CDR2 is YYNGEE. CDR3 loop: CASSVGTSGYNEQFF. The CDR3 DNA sequence: TGTGCCAGCAGCGTAGGGACTAGCGGCTACAATGAGCAGTTCTTC.

The chain recombines TRBV9 with TRBJ2-2, with unresolved D. Trimming cost V 2 bases and J 5 bases, with 10 bases left between them. Germline values: CDR1 SGDLS, CDR2 YYNGEE. This CDR3 contains 14 residues. The CDR3 DNA follows: TGTGCCAGCAGCGTTACCCACAGAACCGGGGAGCTGTTTTTT. This gives the protein CASSVTHRTGELFF.

At least ten counts were recorded for this clonotype. The chain carries TRBV11-2 and TRBJ1-1; D ambiguous. Trimming cost V 0 bases and J 4 bases, with 12 bases left between them. CDR3 length: 15 amino acids. CDR1 is SGHAT, CDR2 FQNNGV, per germline. CDR3 amino acids: CASSLDVLRSTEAFF. The CDR3 DNA reads TGTGCCAGCAGCTTAGATGTCCTGAGGTCCACTGAAGCTTTCTTT.

The chain recombines TRBV11-1 with TRBJ1-4; tentative D call: TRBD1 (5 bases). The ends were cut back, 4 bases at V and 10 bases at J, with 10 bases in the middle. CDR1 SGHAT and CDR2 FQDESV come from the germline V gene (reference sequence). This CDR3 has 12 residues. This CDR3 is CASSSNGGKLFF. For the CDR3, the DNA is TGTGCCAGCAGCTCTAACGGGGGAAAACTGTTTTTT.

V usage is TRBV5-8 and J usage is TRBJ2-7, with 9 bases fitting TRBD1. The germline V gene encodes CDR1 SGHTS and CDR2 YDEGEE. V shed 4 bases, J shed 1 base, and the junction held 6 bases outside the gene matches. This CDR3 spans 15 amino acids. The CDR3 loop is CASSTDRGRSYEQYF. The CDR3 DNA sequence: TGTGCCAGCAGCACCGACAGGGGGAGATCCTACGAGCAGTACTTC.

Many counts were recorded for this clonotype. This chain uses TRBV7-2 with TRBJ2-3; 8 positions agree with TRBD2. The V segment lost 7 bases and the J segment 0 bases; nucleotides outside the gene matches: 6. The germline V gene encodes CDR1 SGHTA and CDR2 FQGNSA. The CDR3 has 15 residues. Here the CDR3 DNA reads TGTGCCAGCACCCTCGCTAGCGGGAGCACAGATACGCAGTATTTT. Protein: CASTLASGSTDTQYF. Variable domain in full (rest from reference TRBV7-2 and TRBJ2-3): GAGVSQSPSNKVTEKGKDVELRCDPISGHTALYWYRQSLGQGLEFLIYFQGNSAPDKSGLPSDRFSAERTGGSVSTLTIQRTQQEDSAVYLCASTLASGSTDTQYFGPGTRLTVL.

The rearrangement joins TRBV7-2 to TRBJ2-3; D remains ambiguous. Trimming cost V 3 bases and J 4 bases, with 11 bases left between them. The CDR3 is 14 amino acids. CDR1 and CDR2 from the germline V gene are SGHTA and FQGNSA. CDR3 coding DNA: TGTGCCAGCAGCTTGCGGTATGATGCAGATACGCAGTATTTT. Translation gives CASSLRYDADTQYF.

The chain carries TRBV5-1 and TRBJ1-1; D uncertain. CDR1 SGHRS and CDR2 YFSETQ come from the germline V gene. V was trimmed by 4 bases and J by 2 bases, leaving 15 bases between them. CDR3 length equals 15 residues. CDR3: CASSPQVAGNTEAFF. DNA for the CDR3: TGCGCCAGCAGCCCCCAAGTGGCGGGTAACACTGAAGCTTTCTTT.

This clonotype was counted ten times or more. The V and J genes are TRBV4-2 and TRBJ2-7; D is unresolved. The CDR3 extends over 14 amino acids. The ends were cut back, 0 bases at V and 4 bases at J, with 10 bases in the middle. The germline gives CDR1 LGHNA, CDR2 YNFKEQ. CDR3 protein: CASSQEEVVYEQYF. The CDR3 region has the DNA TGTGCCAGCAGCCAAGAGGAAGTAGTTTACGAGCAGTACTTC.

V is TRBV20-1 and J is TRBJ1-5; 7 nucleotides match TRBD1. J lost 1 base, V lost 5 bases, and 11 bases had no gene match. This CDR3 has 16 amino acids. Germline loops: CDR1 DFQATT, CDR2 SNEGSKA (reference sequence). CDR3 sequence reads: CSAQGRGRRSNQPQHF. In nucleotides, the CDR3 is TGCAGTGCTCAGGGGAGGGGGCGCAGGAGCAATCAGCCCCAGCATTTT.

This clonotype has at least ten counts. The gene calls are TRBV28 and TRBJ2-7, with 7 bases that match TRBD1. V lost 4 bases to trimming and J lost 2 bases; unmatched junction nucleotides: 8. Germline values: CDR1 MDHEN, CDR2 SYDVKM. CDR3 length: 15 amino acids. The CDR3 loop is CASSSPAGTAYEQYF. The CDR3 DNA reads TGTGCCAGCAGTTCACCTGCCGGGACAGCCTACGAGCAGTACTTC.

The table lists this clonotype with a few counts. V usage is TRBV7-8 and J usage is TRBJ2-4, with D possibly being TRBD1 or TRBD2 (5 bases each). Trimming left V 5 bases short and J 4 bases short, with 9 bases between. The CDR3 has 13 amino acids. Germline lookup yields CDR1 SGHVS and CDR2 FQNEAQ. The CDR3 sequence: CASSRDGKNIQYF. CDR3 sequence (DNA): TGTGCCAGCAGCCGGGACGGAAAAAACATTCAGTACTTC.

This clonotype was found a few times. The chain recombines TRBV15 with TRBJ2-2; 10 nucleotides agree with TRBD2. This CDR3 has 16 residues. Germline lookup yields CDR1 LNHNV and CDR2 YYDKDF (reference sequence). Losses at the gene ends were 1 base for V and 4 bases for J; bases not matched to a gene: 3. CDR3 DNA: TGTGCCACCAGCAGAGCTAGCGGGAGAGTCACCGGGGAGCTGTTTTTT. Translated, it gives CATSRASGRVTGELFF. Using reference TRBV15 and TRBJ2-2 for the parts outside the CDR3, the full variable domain is DAMVIQNPRYQVTQFGKPVTLSCSQTLNHNVMYWYQQKSSQAPKLLFHYYDKDFNNEADTPDNFQSRRPNTSFCFLDIRSPGLGDTAMYLCATSRASGRVTGELFFGEGSRLTVL.

In the case of this clonotype: Mismatch with germline at one junction end may stem from a read error. CDR3 DNA sequence: TGTGCCAGCAGTTCCCCCACCACCCAACAGGGGACCATCTTC. It is translated as CASSSPTTQQGTIF. The J gene is TRBJ2-7, the V gene TRBV27; 7 bases are a match to TRBD1. Per the germline V gene, CDR1 is MNHEY and CDR2 is SMNVEV (reference sequence). CDR3 length equals 14 residues.

This clonotype occurred a few times. The chain has TRBV9 and TRBJ2-3; 7 nucleotides align to TRBD1. Germline V gene data show CDR1 as SGDLS and CDR2 as YYNGEE. The CDR3 is 16 amino acids. V shed 0 bases, J shed 4 bases, and the junction held 8 bases outside the gene matches. The CDR3 DNA reads TGTGCCAGCAGCGTAGCGGGACAGCAGCCTGCAGATACGCAGTATTTT. Its protein is CASSVAGQQPADTQYF.

This chain links TRBV12-3 or TRBV12-4 with TRBJ2-1; tentative D call: TRBD1 (6 bases). Trimming took 7 bases from V and 4 from J, leaving 17 bases between them. The CDR3 contains 15 residues. The chain's CDR3 is CASMWTASPYNEQFF. The CDR3, as DNA: TGTGCCAGCATGTGGACAGCGAGCCCATACAATGAGCAGTTCTTC.

With respect to this clonotype: With a much larger clone just one base away, this may be a read error. The chain has TRBV11-2 and TRBJ2-2, with 7 bases matching TRBD2. In germline, CDR1 is SGHAT, CDR2 FQNNGV. This CDR3 spans 16 amino acids. The CDR3 sequence is CASSRGLTRNTGEPFF. The CDR3 coding sequence is TGTGCCAGCAGCCGGGGACTAACTAGGAACACCGGGGAGCCGTTTTTT.

In its sample, this clonotype was seen many times. V and J are TRBV3-1 and TRBJ1-3; possible D gene TRBD1, 5 bases. V was shortened by 3 bases and J by 0 bases, with 9 bases between the two germline ends. Germline lookup yields CDR1 LGHDT and CDR2 YNNKEL (reference sequence). The CDR3 length is 15 residues. In nucleotides, the CDR3 is TGTGCCAGCAGCCAGGACACAAACTCTGGAAACACCATATATTTT. As protein: CASSQDTNSGNTIYF.

This clonotype was recorded many times. The gene calls are TRBV11-2 and TRBJ2-2, with D maybe TRBD1 (6 bases). Germline CDR1 is SGHAT and CDR2 is FQNNGV. The CDR3 runs to 14 residues. V shed 5 bases and J shed 7 bases, with 14 bases lying between them. The CDR3: CASSLKQGHGELFF. The CDR3 region has the DNA TGTGCCAGCAGCCTGAAACAGGGCCACGGGGAGCTGTTTTTT.

This clonotype was observed many times. The gene calls are TRBV29-1 and TRBJ1-1, with D unresolved. This CDR3 comprises 12 residues. The germline V gene encodes CDR1 SQVTM and CDR2 ANQGSEA. Trimming took 5 bases from V and 6 from J, leaving 13 bases between them. The CDR3 region is CSVLEVSAEAFF. DNA for the CDR3: TGCAGCGTTTTAGAAGTAAGTGCTGAAGCTTTCTTT.

In this sample, this clonotype turned up many times. This chain connects TRBV4-3 to TRBJ2-3, with D hard to call. The CDR3 contains 12 residues. Trimming took off 1 base at V and 5 bases at J, with 4 bases between the two ends. Germline V gene lookup returns CDR1 LGHNA and CDR2 YSLEER. Here the CDR3 reads CASSQALDTQYF. DNA of the CDR3: TGCGCCAGCAGCCAAGCACTAGATACGCAGTATTTT.

The chain joins TRBV7-9 to TRBJ2-2, with 10 bases identical to TRBD2. V was clipped by 5 bases and J by 0 bases; unmatched bases: 6. In germline, CDR1 is SEHNR, CDR2 FQNEAQ (reference sequence). The CDR3 has 17 amino acids. The CDR3: CASSRSGGPSNTGELFF. CDR3 bases: TGTGCCAGCAGCCGTAGCGGGGGGCCTTCGAACACCGGGGAGCTGTTTTTT.